A selection of T cell receptor beta chains follows, all from one sample in a study of cytomegalovirus exposure and HLA in healthy donors. Only in-frame clones appear in the TCRdb table, and some are missing; sequencing was by immunoSEQ multiplex PCR. The table lists about 230,000 clones, roughly four fifths of them singletons. Sequencing used PBMCs. These receptors were taken from a woman aged 40-49 years in good health and CMV-seronegative. The CDR3 runs from the conserved cysteine through the conserved F or W. Each record gives: CDR3 length, J gene, V gene, D gene, clone size, CDR3 protein, CDR3 DNA. The D gene is left open where the match is weak. Part of the rows lack a size; the others show once, few, many or a class for expanded clones.

len: 16; j_gene: TRBJ2-2; v_gene: TRBV28; d_gene: TRBD1; abundance: -; CDR3aa: CASSLGGQGFTGELFF; CDR3nt: TGTGCCAGCAGTTTAGGGGGACAGGGTTTTACCGGGGAGCTGTTTTTT
len: 13; j_gene: TRBJ2-2; v_gene: TRBV2; d_gene: -; abundance: -; CDR3aa: CASRVKNTGELFF; CDR3nt: TGTGCCAGCCGGGTCAAGAACACCGGGGAGCTGTTTTTT
len: 15; j_gene: TRBJ2-7; v_gene: TRBV7-4; d_gene: TRBD1; abundance: -; CDR3aa: CASSFNGQGIEEQYF; CDR3nt: TGTGCCAGCAGCTTCAACGGACAGGGGATAGAGGAGCAGTACTTC
len: 15; j_gene: TRBJ2-2; v_gene: TRBV11-3; d_gene: TRBD2; abundance: -; CDR3aa: CASSWTGGFAGELFF; CDR3nt: TGTGCCAGCAGCTGGACGGGGGGGTTTGCCGGGGAGCTGTTTTTT
len: 14; j_gene: TRBJ2-7; v_gene: TRBV18; d_gene: TRBD1; abundance: -; CDR3aa: CASSLGQGGYEQYF; CDR3nt: TGTGCCAGCTCACTCGGACAGGGTGGCTACGAGCAGTACTTC
len: 11; j_gene: TRBJ1-1; v_gene: TRBV11-3; d_gene: -; abundance: -; CDR3aa: CASGGITEAFF; CDR3nt: TGTGCCAGCGGAGGGATAACTGAAGCTTTCTTT
len: 14; j_gene: TRBJ1-3; v_gene: TRBV18; d_gene: -; abundance: -; CDR3aa: CASSDTVSGNTIYF; CDR3nt: TGTGCCAGCTCCGACACGGTCTCTGGAAACACCATATATTTT
len: 14; j_gene: TRBJ2-5; v_gene: TRBV6-1; d_gene: TRBD1; abundance: -; CDR3aa: CASNWQGAQETQYF; CDR3nt: TGTGCCAGCAACTGGCAGGGGGCGCAGGAGACCCAGTACTTC
len: 15; j_gene: TRBJ1-3; v_gene: TRBV9; d_gene: -; abundance: -; CDR3aa: CASSATGSSGNTIYF; CDR3nt: TGTGCCAGCAGCGCTACAGGGAGCTCTGGAAACACCATATATTTT
len: 12; j_gene: TRBJ1-2; v_gene: TRBV28; d_gene: -; abundance: -; CDR3aa: CASSLLQLGYTF; CDR3nt: TGTGCCAGCAGTTTGCTTCAGTTGGGCTACACCTTC
len: 14; j_gene: TRBJ2-2; v_gene: TRBV6-1; d_gene: -; abundance: few; CDR3aa: CASSSTDYTGELFF; CDR3nt: TGTGCCAGCAGTTCGACGGACTACACCGGGGAGCTGTTTTTT
len: 16; j_gene: TRBJ2-3; v_gene: TRBV4-1; d_gene: TRBD2; abundance: -; CDR3aa: CASSQVSGGYTDTQYF; CDR3nt: TGCGCCAGCAGCCAAGTTAGCGGGGGATACACAGATACGCAGTATTTT
len: 17; j_gene: TRBJ2-6; v_gene: TRBV18; d_gene: TRBD1; abundance: -; CDR3aa: CASSPWTGGSGANVLAF; CDR3nt: TGTGCCAGCTCACCCTGGACAGGGGGTAGTGGGGCCAACGTCCTGGCTTTC
len: 15; j_gene: TRBJ2-7; v_gene: TRBV18; d_gene: TRBD1; abundance: -; CDR3aa: CASSPAGTVSYEQYF; CDR3nt: TGTGCCAGCTCACCCGCCGGGACAGTTTCCTACGAGCAGTACTTC